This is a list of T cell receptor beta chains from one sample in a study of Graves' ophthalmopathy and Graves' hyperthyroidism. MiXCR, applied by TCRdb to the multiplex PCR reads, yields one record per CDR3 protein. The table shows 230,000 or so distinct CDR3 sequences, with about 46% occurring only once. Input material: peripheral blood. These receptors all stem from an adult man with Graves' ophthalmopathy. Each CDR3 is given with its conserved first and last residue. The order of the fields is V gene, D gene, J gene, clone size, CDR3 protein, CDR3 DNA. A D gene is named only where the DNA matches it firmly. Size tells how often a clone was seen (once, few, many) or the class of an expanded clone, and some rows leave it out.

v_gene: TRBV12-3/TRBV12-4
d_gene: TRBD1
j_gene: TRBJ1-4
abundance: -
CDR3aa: CASSSRTGKGEKLFF
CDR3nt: TGTGCCAGCAGTTCCCGGACAGGGAAGGGTGAAAAACTGTTTTTT

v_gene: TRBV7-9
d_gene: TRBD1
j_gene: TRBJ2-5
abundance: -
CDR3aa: CASSLGQGWETQYF
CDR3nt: TGTGCCAGCAGCCTAGGACAGGGTTGGGAGACCCAGTACTTC

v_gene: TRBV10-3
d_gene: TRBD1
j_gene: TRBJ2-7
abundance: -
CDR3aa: CASSSSPGQRELYEQYF
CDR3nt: TGTGCCAGCAGTTCCAGTCCGGGACAGAGGGAATTGTACGAGCAGTACTTC

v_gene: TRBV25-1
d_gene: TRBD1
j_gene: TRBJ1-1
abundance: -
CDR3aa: CASSERPRTGGMNTEAFF
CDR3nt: TGTGCCAGCAGTGAAAGGCCGAGGACAGGGGGAATGAACACTGAAGCTTTCTTT

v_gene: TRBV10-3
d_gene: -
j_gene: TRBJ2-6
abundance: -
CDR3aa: CASSRARSGANVLTF
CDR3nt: TGTGCCAGCAGTCGAGCCCGCTCTGGGGCCAACGTCCTGACTTTC

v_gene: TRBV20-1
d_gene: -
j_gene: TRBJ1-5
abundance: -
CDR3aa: CSAPGASGAQHF
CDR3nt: TGCAGCGCCCCGGGGGCGAGTGGGGCCCAGCATTTT

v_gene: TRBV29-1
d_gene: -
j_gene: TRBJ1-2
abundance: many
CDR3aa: CSVEDRLDSNYGYTF
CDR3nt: TGCAGCGTTGAAGATCGCCTAGACAGCAACTATGGCTACACCTTC

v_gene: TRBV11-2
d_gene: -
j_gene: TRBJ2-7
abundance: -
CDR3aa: CASSFSRASASYEQYF
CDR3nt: TGTGCCAGCAGCTTTAGTAGGGCTAGCGCATCCTACGAGCAGTACTTC

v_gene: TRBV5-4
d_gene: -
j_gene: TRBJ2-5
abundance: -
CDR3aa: CASSLEPLETQYF
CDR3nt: TGTGCCAGCAGCCTGGAGCCCTTAGAGACCCAGTACTTC

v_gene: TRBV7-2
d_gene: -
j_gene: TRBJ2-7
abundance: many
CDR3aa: CASSLVGFDEQYF
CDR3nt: TGTGCCAGCAGCTTAGTAGGGTTTGACGAGCAGTACTTC

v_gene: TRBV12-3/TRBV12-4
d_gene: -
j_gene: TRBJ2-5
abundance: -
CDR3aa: CASSQVGQREETQYF
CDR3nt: TGTGCCAGCAGCCAAGTTGGACAGCGAGAAGAGACCCAGTACTTC

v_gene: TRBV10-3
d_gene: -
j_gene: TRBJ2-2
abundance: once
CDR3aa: CASTQTKELFF
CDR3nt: TGTGCCAGCACCCAGACCAAGGAGCTGTTTTTT

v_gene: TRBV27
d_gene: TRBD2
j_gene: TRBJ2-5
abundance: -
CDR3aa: CASRPGTSGWQQETQYF
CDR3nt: TGTGCCAGCAGGCCCGGGACTAGCGGTTGGCAACAAGAGACCCAGTACTTC

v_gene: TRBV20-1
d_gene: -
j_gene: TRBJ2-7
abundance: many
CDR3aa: CSARATGGKDEQYF
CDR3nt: TGCAGTGCTAGAGCGACAGGAGGGAAAGACGAGCAGTACTTC

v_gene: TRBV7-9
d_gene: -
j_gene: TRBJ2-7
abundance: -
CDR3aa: CASSLLRESEQNF
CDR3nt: TGTGCTAGCAGCTTATTGCGGGAAAGCGAGCAGAACTTC

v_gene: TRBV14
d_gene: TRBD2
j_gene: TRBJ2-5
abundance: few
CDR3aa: CASSTTSGAGETQYF
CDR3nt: TGTGCCAGTAGCACGACTAGCGGGGCCGGGGAGACCCAGTACTTC